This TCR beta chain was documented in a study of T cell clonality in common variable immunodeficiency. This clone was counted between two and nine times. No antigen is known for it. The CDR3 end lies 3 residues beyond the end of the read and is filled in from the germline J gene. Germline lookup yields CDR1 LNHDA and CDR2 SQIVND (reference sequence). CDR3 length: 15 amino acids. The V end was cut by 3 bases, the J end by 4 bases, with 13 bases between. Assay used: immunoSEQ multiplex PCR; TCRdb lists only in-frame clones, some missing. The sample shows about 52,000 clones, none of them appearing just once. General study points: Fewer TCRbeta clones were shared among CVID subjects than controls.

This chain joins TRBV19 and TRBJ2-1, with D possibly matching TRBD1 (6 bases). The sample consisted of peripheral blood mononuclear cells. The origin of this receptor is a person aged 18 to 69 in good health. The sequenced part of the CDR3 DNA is TGTGCCAGTAGTATCTCGAGGGGGTATTACAATGAG. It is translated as CASSISRGYYNE. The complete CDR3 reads CASSISRGYYNEQFF.